A selection of T cell receptor beta chains follows, all from one sample in a study of blood T cell repertoires in COVID-19. Here immunoSEQ multiplex PCR was the method, and the copy in TCRdb shows in-frame clones only, minus some. The table has approximately 140,000 clones, 85% to 90% seen once. The specimen sequenced was peripheral blood. These TCRs come from a man over 45 with active or convalescent COVID-19. CDR3s include the opening cysteine and the closing phenylalanine or tryptophan. The order of the fields is J gene, V gene, CDR3 protein.

J: TRBJ2-1; V: TRBV29-1; CDR3: CSAGGFSYNEQFF
J: TRBJ2-1; V: TRBV19; CDR3: CASSFRLAGENNEQFF
J: TRBJ1-6; V: TRBV7-9; CDR3: CASSLAQGAHNSPLHF
J: TRBJ2-7; V: TRBV7-8; CDR3: CASSSGQGAYEQYF
J: TRBJ1-1; V: TRBV28; CDR3: CASRDRGDTEAFF
J: TRBJ1-2; V: TRBV12-3/TRBV12-4; CDR3: CASSLGSGYGYTF
J: TRBJ2-7; V: TRBV7-2; CDR3: CASSLRASGDYEQYF
J: TRBJ1-1; V: TRBV24-1; CDR3: CATSDRGRDSRAFF
J: TRBJ1-1; V: TRBV27; CDR3: CASSLFKGWETEAFF
J: TRBJ2-3; V: TRBV19; CDR3: CASSYVDFTDTQYF
J: TRBJ2-3; V: TRBV7-6; CDR3: CASSPSRAGGDTQYF
J: TRBJ1-2; V: TRBV5-5; CDR3: CASSLGAGGGYTF
J: TRBJ2-7; V: TRBV7-9; CDR3: CASSLGAQYEQYF
J: TRBJ2-2; V: TRBV28; CDR3: CASSFRGGPGELFF
J: TRBJ2-1; V: TRBV19; CDR3: CASSIDQAGALNEQFF
J: TRBJ1-5; V: TRBV27; CDR3: CASSSKNSNQPQHF
J: TRBJ2-3; V: TRBV3-1/TRBV3-2; CDR3: CASSQPLTSGRTDTQYF
J: TRBJ2-1; V: TRBV6-1; CDR3: CASSGHSGSSYNEQFF
J: TRBJ2-3; V: TRBV5-6; CDR3: CASSETSGEADTQYF
J: TRBJ1-1; V: TRBV18; CDR3: CASSRVRRNTEAFF
J: TRBJ2-7; V: TRBV5-1; CDR3: CASSKSSSYEQYF
J: TRBJ1-5; V: TRBV6-5; CDR3: CASSPGRGVDQPQHF
J: TRBJ2-3; V: TRBV7-8; CDR3: CASSTSGLVGTQYF
J: TRBJ2-7; V: TRBV9; CDR3: CASSTTTGKVFGEQYF
J: TRBJ2-7; V: TRBV30; CDR3: CAWSVPPNYEQYF
J: TRBJ2-1; V: TRBV29-1; CDR3: CSATPTSWGEQFF
J: TRBJ2-2; V: TRBV5-1; CDR3: CASSLVAGAATGELFF
J: TRBJ2-1; V: TRBV19; CDR3: CASSELAGAYNEQFF
J: TRBJ2-5; V: TRBV19; CDR3: CASSIVGTGGAETQYF
J: TRBJ1-5; V: TRBV4-1; CDR3: CASSQDSTRNQPQHF
J: TRBJ2-5; V: TRBV7-9; CDR3: CASSLQDRAETQYF
J: TRBJ1-5; V: TRBV19; CDR3: CASREQGTYSNQPQHF
J: TRBJ2-3; V: TRBV3-1/TRBV3-2; CDR3: CASSQARTSGRRDTQYF
J: TRBJ1-1; V: TRBV5-1; CDR3: CASSILGVTEAFF
J: TRBJ1-6; V: TRBV3-1/TRBV3-2; CDR3: CASSPRGTGGDSPLHF
J: TRBJ2-5; V: TRBV9; CDR3: CASSATSGSGEETQYF
J: TRBJ1-6; V: TRBV10-3; CDR3: CATEGDRAHNSPLHF
J: TRBJ1-1; V: TRBV6-5; CDR3: CASGYPRTEAFF
J: TRBJ1-6; V: TRBV6-5; CDR3: CASSPPEYNSPLHF
J: TRBJ2-7; V: TRBV7-2; CDR3: CASSLGLAGGYEQYF
J: TRBJ2-1; V: TRBV24-1; CDR3: CATSDFASGRAGEQFF
J: TRBJ1-3; V: TRBV28; CDR3: CASSPTDGTGNTIYF
J: TRBJ2-7; V: TRBV5-6; CDR3: CASSLATHYEQYF
J: TRBJ2-2; V: TRBV28; CDR3: CASSFLGTGGHGELFF
J: TRBJ2-1; V: TRBV5-4; CDR3: CASSGGTGWSYNEQFF
J: TRBJ2-7; V: TRBV19; CDR3: CASRLGQGPYEQYF
J: TRBJ1-4; V: TRBV28; CDR3: CATLMDRMNEKLFF
J: TRBJ1-3; V: TRBV19; CDR3: CASSLPGQASSGNTIYF
J: TRBJ2-1; V: TRBV5-1; CDR3: CASRLYNEQFF
J: TRBJ2-2; V: TRBV7-3; CDR3: CASSLTGLAGGGELFF
J: TRBJ2-7; V: TRBV5-5; CDR3: CASSRDRVNAREQYF
J: TRBJ2-7; V: TRBV19; CDR3: CASSTHRGIGSYEQYF
J: TRBJ2-7; V: TRBV10-3; CDR3: CAISELTSGRYEQYF
J: TRBJ2-1; V: TRBV2; CDR3: CASSEGLAGVEQFF
J: TRBJ2-5; V: TRBV10-1; CDR3: CASSGPGLAGAETQYF
J: TRBJ2-1; V: TRBV27; CDR3: CASSLSGGLGGNEQFF
J: TRBJ1-5; V: TRBV6-1; CDR3: CASSEEGAHQPQHF